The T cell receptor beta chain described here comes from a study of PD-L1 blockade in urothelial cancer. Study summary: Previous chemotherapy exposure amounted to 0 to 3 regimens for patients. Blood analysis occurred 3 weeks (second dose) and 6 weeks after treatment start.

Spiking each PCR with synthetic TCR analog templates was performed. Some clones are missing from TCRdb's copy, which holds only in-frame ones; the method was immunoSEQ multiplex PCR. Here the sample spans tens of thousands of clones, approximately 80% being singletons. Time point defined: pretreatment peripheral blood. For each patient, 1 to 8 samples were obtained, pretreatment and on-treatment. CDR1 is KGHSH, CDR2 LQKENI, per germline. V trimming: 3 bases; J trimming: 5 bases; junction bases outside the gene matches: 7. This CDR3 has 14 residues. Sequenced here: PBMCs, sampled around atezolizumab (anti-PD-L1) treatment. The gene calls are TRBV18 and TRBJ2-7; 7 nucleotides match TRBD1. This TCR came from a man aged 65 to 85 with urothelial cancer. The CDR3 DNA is TGTGCCAGCTCACCCGAGACAGGGTCCCACGAGCAGTACTTC. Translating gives CASSPETGSHEQYF.